This is a list of T cell receptor beta chains from one sample in a study of shared clonotypes between healthy human individuals. TCRdb's copy holds only in-frame clones and misses some; the assay was immunoSEQ multiplex PCR. This table holds 1.4 million or so clones, approximately 98.5% found once. The sequencing sample was made of naive CD4+ T cells sorted from blood. The receptors stem from a young man in good health. Each CDR3 is given with its conserved first and last residue. The D gene is left open where the match is weak. Not every row has a clone size; where given, it reads once, few, many or a size class.

size: NA
V: TRBV7-2
D: TRBD2
J: TRBJ2-5
CDR3: CASSFYGTSGARETQYF
DNA: TGTGCCAGCAGCTTCTACGGGACTAGCGGGGCCCGGGAGACCCAGTACTTC

size: NA
V: TRBV19
D: TRBD1
J: TRBJ2-3
CDR3: CASASRTGGAGDTQYF
DNA: TGTGCCAGTGCCTCTAGGACAGGGGGCGCGGGAGATACGCAGTATTTT

size: NA
V: TRBV29-1
D: NA
J: TRBJ1-3
CDR3: CSVEWVVGNTIYF
DNA: TGCAGCGTTGAATGGGTAGTCGGAAACACCATATATTTT

size: NA
V: TRBV11-2
D: TRBD2
J: TRBJ2-5
CDR3: CASSLVRGEGETQYF
DNA: TGTGCCAGCAGCTTAGTGCGGGGGGAAGGGGAGACCCAGTACTTC

size: NA
V: TRBV18
D: TRBD2
J: TRBJ2-1
CDR3: CASSRDWPGLVAGEQFF
DNA: TGTGCCAGCTCACGCGACTGGCCGGGACTAGTCGCCGGTGAGCAGTTCTTC

size: NA
V: TRBV11-2
D: NA
J: TRBJ1-3
CDR3: CASTSRGALRNTIYF
DNA: TGTGCCAGCACCTCCCGGGGGGCTCTTCGGAACACCATATATTTT

size: NA
V: TRBV30
D: NA
J: TRBJ1-2
CDR3: CAWTSKASNRGYTF
DNA: TGTGCCTGGACCTCGAAGGCCTCGAATAGAGGCTACACCTTC

size: NA
V: TRBV5-1
D: TRBD2
J: TRBJ2-1
CDR3: CASYPGAGGYNEQFF
DNA: TGCGCCAGCTACCCTGGAGCGGGAGGATATAATGAGCAGTTCTTC

size: NA
V: TRBV9
D: TRBD1
J: TRBJ2-2
CDR3: CASSVVGQTANTGELFF
DNA: TGTGCCAGCAGCGTAGTGGGACAGACCGCGAACACCGGGGAGCTGTTTTTT

size: NA
V: TRBV2
D: NA
J: TRBJ2-5
CDR3: CASSGGDQETQYF
DNA: TGTGCCAGCAGTGGTGGAGACCAAGAGACCCAGTACTTC

size: NA
V: TRBV7-9
D: NA
J: TRBJ1-2
CDR3: CASSPWGALFYGYTF
DNA: TGTGCCAGCAGCCCTTGGGGGGCGCTTTTCTATGGCTACACCTTC

size: NA
V: TRBV18
D: TRBD1
J: TRBJ1-1
CDR3: CASSPLRGTVNTEAFF
DNA: TGTGCCAGCTCACCCCTCCGAGGGACAGTGAACACTGAAGCTTTCTTT

size: NA
V: TRBV11-2
D: TRBD2
J: TRBJ2-3
CDR3: CASSLSTGGPTDTQYF
DNA: TGTGCCAGCAGCTTATCTACGGGAGGGCCCACAGATACGCAGTATTTT

size: NA
V: TRBV11-3
D: NA
J: TRBJ2-1
CDR3: CASSLAGIYNEQFF
DNA: TGTGCCAGCAGCTTAGCTGGGATCTACAATGAGCAGTTCTTC

size: NA
V: TRBV7-6
D: TRBD2
J: TRBJ2-1
CDR3: CASSRPIFGTSIIDEQFF
DNA: TGTGCCAGCAGCCGACCAATATTCGGGACTAGCATTATCGATGAGCAGTTCTTC

size: NA
V: TRBV28
D: TRBD1
J: TRBJ1-1
CDR3: CASSHPPGTARMNTEAFF
DNA: TGTGCCAGCAGCCATCCACCCGGGACAGCAAGGATGAACACTGAAGCTTTCTTT

size: NA
V: TRBV5-4
D: TRBD2
J: TRBJ2-7
CDR3: CASGSGGKRTTYEQYF
DNA: TGTGCCAGCGGGTCGGGGGGGAAGCGGACTACCTACGAGCAGTACTTC

size: NA
V: TRBV27
D: TRBD2
J: TRBJ2-1
CDR3: CASSQTSGWKTQFF
DNA: TGTGCCAGCAGTCAGACTAGCGGGTGGAAGACACAGTTCTTC

size: once
V: TRBV2
D: NA
J: TRBJ1-2
CDR3: CASSGQTIYGYTF
DNA: TGTGCCAGCAGTGGGCAGACCATCTATGGCTACACCTTC

size: NA
V: TRBV6-1
D: TRBD2
J: TRBJ2-7
CDR3: CASCPGLSSYEQYF
DNA: TGTGCCAGCTGTCCGGGACTATCCTCCTACGAGCAGTACTTC

size: NA
V: TRBV7-2
D: TRBD2
J: TRBJ2-1
CDR3: CASSLVSSGMNEQFF
DNA: TGTGCCAGCAGCTTAGTGTCTAGCGGGATGAATGAGCAGTTCTTC

size: once
V: TRBV7-8
D: TRBD2
J: TRBJ2-7
CDR3: CASRGLGLYEQYF
DNA: TGTGCCAGCAGGGGACTAGGACTCTACGAGCAGTACTTC

size: NA
V: TRBV7-9
D: NA
J: TRBJ1-1
CDR3: CASSYHGGTEAFF
DNA: TGTGCCAGCAGCTACCACGGAGGGACTGAAGCTTTCTTT

size: NA
V: TRBV27
D: NA
J: TRBJ1-2
CDR3: CASSSLAIGGHGYTF
DNA: TGTGCCAGCAGTTCTCTCGCCATCGGGGGACATGGCTACACCTTC

size: NA
V: TRBV20-1
D: NA
J: TRBJ1-1
CDR3: CRARRAAEAFF
DNA: TGCAGGGCAAGAAGGGCGGCTGAAGCTTTCTTT

size: NA
V: TRBV29-1
D: TRBD1
J: TRBJ1-4
CDR3: CSVLGQMDEKLFF
DNA: TGCAGCGTCCTGGGACAGATGGATGAAAAACTGTTTTTT

size: NA
V: TRBV7-2
D: TRBD2
J: TRBJ2-1
CDR3: CASSLAGGGRWDEQFF
DNA: TGTGCCAGCAGCTTAGCTGGCGGGGGGAGGTGGGATGAGCAGTTCTTC

size: NA
V: TRBV5-1
D: TRBD1
J: TRBJ2-1
CDR3: CASSLAGTGNNEQFF
DNA: TGCGCCAGCAGCTTGGCCGGGACAGGGAACAATGAGCAGTTCTTC

size: NA
V: TRBV7-7
D: TRBD2
J: TRBJ2-1
CDR3: CASSLGASGSNEQFF
DNA: TGTGCTAGCAGCTTAGGGGCTAGCGGGAGCAATGAGCAGTTCTTC

size: NA
V: TRBV18
D: TRBD1
J: TRBJ2-4
CDR3: CASSPSGTGGYIQYF
DNA: TGTGCCAGCTCACCCTCCGGGACAGGGGGATACATTCAGTACTTC

size: NA
V: TRBV18
D: TRBD2
J: TRBJ2-7
CDR3: CASSPGGGDYEQYF
DNA: TGTGCCAGCTCACCCGGGGGAGGGGACTACGAGCAGTACTTC